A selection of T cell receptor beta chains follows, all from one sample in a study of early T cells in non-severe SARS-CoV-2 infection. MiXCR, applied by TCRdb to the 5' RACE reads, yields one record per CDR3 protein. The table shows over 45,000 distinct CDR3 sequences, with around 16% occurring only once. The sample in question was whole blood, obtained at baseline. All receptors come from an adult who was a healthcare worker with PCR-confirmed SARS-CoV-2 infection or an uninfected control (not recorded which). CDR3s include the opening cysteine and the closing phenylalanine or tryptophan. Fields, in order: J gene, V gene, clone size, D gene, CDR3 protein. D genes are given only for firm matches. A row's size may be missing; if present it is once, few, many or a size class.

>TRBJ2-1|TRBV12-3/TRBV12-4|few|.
CASSLMRSPGGNEQFF
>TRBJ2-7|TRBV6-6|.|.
CASSYVGLSNEQYF
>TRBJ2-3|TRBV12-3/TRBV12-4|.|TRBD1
CASRPDRASTDTQYF
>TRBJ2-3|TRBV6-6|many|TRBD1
CASNRDRRTDTQYF
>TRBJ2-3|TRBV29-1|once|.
CSVVPYTDTQYF
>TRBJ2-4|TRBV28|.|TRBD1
CASSPGQENIQYF
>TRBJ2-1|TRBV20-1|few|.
CSAGFPQNNEQFF
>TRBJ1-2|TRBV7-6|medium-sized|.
CASNPSANYGYTF
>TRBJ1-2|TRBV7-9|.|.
CASSLTQANYGYTF
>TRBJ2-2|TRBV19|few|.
CASSRQAYKEELFF
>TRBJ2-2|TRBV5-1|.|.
CASRVRQGFAGELFF
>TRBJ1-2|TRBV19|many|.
CASNPTGTVYGYTF
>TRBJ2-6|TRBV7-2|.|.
CASSLGANVLTF
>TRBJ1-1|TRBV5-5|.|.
CASSYRDTEAFF